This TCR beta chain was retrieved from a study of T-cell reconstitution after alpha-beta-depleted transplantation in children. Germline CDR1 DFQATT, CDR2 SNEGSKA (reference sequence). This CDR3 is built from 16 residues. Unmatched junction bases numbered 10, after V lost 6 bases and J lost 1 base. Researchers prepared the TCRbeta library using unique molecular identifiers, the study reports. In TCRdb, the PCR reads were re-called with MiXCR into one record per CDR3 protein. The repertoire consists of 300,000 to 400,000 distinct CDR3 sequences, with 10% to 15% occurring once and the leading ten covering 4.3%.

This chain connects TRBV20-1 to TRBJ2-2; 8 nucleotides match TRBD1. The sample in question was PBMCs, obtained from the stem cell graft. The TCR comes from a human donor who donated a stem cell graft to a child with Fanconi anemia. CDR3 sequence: CSARPATGGNTGELFF. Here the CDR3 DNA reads TGCAGTGCCAGACCAGCAACAGGGGGGAACACCGGGGAGCTGTTTTTT.